A selection of T cell receptor beta chains follows, all from one sample in a study of T cell repertoires in cytomegalovirus infection. Using its own MiXCR run on the reads, TCRdb lists one record per CDR3 protein. The sample has about 190,000 distinct CDR3 sequences, 28% seen once. Sequenced material: PBMCs. The receptors here all came from a human donor in good health (CMV status not recorded). Some clones in this sample may be carry-over from other donors' samples. Both conserved end residues are part of each CDR3. D genes are given only for firm matches. Rows may omit the clone size; those that give it use once, few, many or a size class.

TRBJ2-3 NA NA TRBV6-1 CASSSRRTWRADTQYF TGTGCCAGCAGTTCACGACGGACTTGGCGGGCAGATACGCAGTATTTT
TRBJ2-1 few NA TRBV12-3/TRBV12-4 CASSFSRGVYNEQFF TGTGCCAGCAGTTTTAGCAGGGGGGTTTACAATGAGCAGTTCTTC
TRBJ2-4 few NA TRBV5-4 CASSHGPRVDKNIQYF TGTGCCAGCAGCCACGGGCCAAGAGTGGACAAAAACATTCAGTACTTC
TRBJ2-5 many NA TRBV10-3 CAISESTASETQYF TGTGCCATCAGTGAGTCTACTGCCAGCGAGACCCAGTACTTC
TRBJ2-2 NA TRBD2 TRBV11-2 CASSRRRAGGRTGELFF TGTGCCAGCAGTCGCAGGAGAGCGGGGGGGCGCACCGGGGAGCTGTTTTTT
TRBJ2-5 NA NA TRBV7-2 CASSPLQGIETQYF TGTGCCAGCAGCCCTCTACAGGGTATAGAGACCCAGTACTTC
TRBJ2-2 NA TRBD2 TRBV29-1 CSALAGGGDTGELFF TGCAGCGCCCTAGCGGGGGGGGGGGACACCGGGGAGCTGTTTTTT
TRBJ1-5 many NA TRBV7-2 CASSLEIGQGNQPQHF TGTGCCAGCAGCTTAGAGATAGGGCAGGGTAATCAGCCCCAGCATTTT
TRBJ1-1 NA NA TRBV7-3 CVSSPGQSLNTEAFF TGTGTCAGCAGCCCAGGACAGAGTTTGAACACTGAAGCTTTCTTT
TRBJ2-3 NA NA TRBV6-5 CASSYRPPTGYNTDTQYF TGTGCCAGCAGTTACAGGCCCCCGACAGGCTACAACACAGATACGCAGTATTTT
TRBJ2-2 few NA TRBV25-1 CASSVRDGYTGELFF TGTGCCAGCAGTGTAAGGGACGGATACACCGGGGAGCTGTTTTTT
TRBJ1-5 few TRBD1 TRBV9 CASSVRKGAPYSNQPQHF TGTGCCAGCAGCGTCAGGAAGGGGGCTCCGTATAGCAATCAGCCCCAGCATTTT
TRBJ1-1 NA NA TRBV10-3 CASSQNKGRGGEAEAFF TGTGCCAGCAGCCAGAACAAGGGGAGGGGAGGCGAAGCTGAAGCTTTCTTT
TRBJ1-1 NA NA TRBV29-1 CSVLQGGTEAFF TGCAGCGTGTTACAGGGTGGCACTGAAGCTTTCTTT
TRBJ2-7 few NA TRBV6-5 CASRSGTHSSYEQYF TGTGCCAGCAGGTCCGGGACCCACAGCTCCTACGAGCAGTACTTC
TRBJ1-1 few NA TRBV5-1 CASSADMFENTEAFF TGCGCCAGCAGCGCTGACATGTTTGAGAACACTGAAGCTTTCTTT